Detailed here is one T cell receptor beta chain. The antigen remains unidentified. The data originate from a study of cytomegalovirus exposure and HLA in healthy donors. Background on the study: There were approximately 85 million unique TCRs (from HLA-typed donors) in an early data release.

A multiplex PCR was run with 60 Vbeta primers and 13 Jbeta primers. The data were produced by immunoSEQ multiplex PCR, yet TCRdb's version contains in-frame clones alone and is incomplete. The repertoire holds about 280,000 clones, with approximately 90% as singletons. Study-wide results and limits: Near-uniform donor sequencing depth was presumed by presence/absence analyses. A missense DCLRE1C variant was associated with V- and J-gene trimming of TCR beta chains in a later analysis, and an independent cohort replicated the association.

The CDR3 loop spans 13 amino acids. The germline V gene has CDR1 MNHEY and CDR2 SVGAGI. V dropped 6 bases and J dropped 2 bases, with 10 bases sitting between them. The chain carries TRBV6-5 and TRBJ2-5, with D hard to call. Specimen: PBMCs. The sequence derives from a woman between 18 and 29 years old in good health and CMV-seronegative. The CDR3 protein is CASRSQPQETQYF. In DNA form, the CDR3 reads TGTGCCAGCAGGTCACAGCCTCAAGAGACCCAGTACTTC.